A single sample gave rise to the 10 T cell receptor beta chains below, sequenced in a study of blood T cell repertoires in COVID-19. Sequencing was performed with immunoSEQ multiplex PCR; in TCRdb, only in-frame clones are kept and a portion is missing. This table holds around 200,000 clones, under 80% found once. Source material: peripheral blood. The receptors here all came from a middle-aged man who had recovered from COVID-19.

This CDR3 is CASSFPGNQPQHF. For the CDR3, the DNA is TGTGCCAGCAGTTTCCCAGGCAATCAGCCCCAGCATTTT. The chain joins TRBV12-3 or TRBV12-4 to TRBJ1-5; D is ambiguous. There are 13 residues in the CDR3. Trimming took 3 bases from V and 2 from J, leaving 5 bases between them.

The J gene is TRBJ2-3, the V gene TRBV5-1; no firm D call. Germline V CDR1 and CDR2: SGHRS, YFSETQ. The CDR3 runs 14 residues. V was pared by 5 bases and J by 2 bases, with 12 bases between. CDR3 loop: CASRALGSTDTQYF. CDR3 in DNA: TGCGCCAGCAGAGCGCTCGGGTCCACAGATACGCAGTATTTT.

The rearrangement joins TRBV7-2 to TRBJ2-7; the match to TRBD2 covers 9 bases. Germline CDR1 SGHTA, CDR2 FQGNSA. The CDR3 sequence is 14 residues long. V gave up 3 bases and J gave up 5 bases; unmatched junction bases: 5. CDR3 region: CASSFLGLANEQYF. CDR3 coding DNA: TGTGCCAGCAGCTTTCTGGGACTAGCAAACGAGCAGTACTTC.

CDR3 nucleotides: TGTGCCTGGAGTGGGGACAGGGGAGCCTACGAGCAGTACTTC. This codes for CAWSGDRGAYEQYF. The genes are TRBV30 and TRBJ2-7; 10 nucleotides match TRBD1. Germline V gives CDR1 GTSNPN, CDR2 SVGIG (reference sequence). With V trimmed by 1 base and J by 2 bases, 2 bases remained unmatched. CDR3 length equals 14 residues. Full variable domain (missing parts from reference TRBV30 and TRBJ2-7): SQTIHQWPATLVQPVGSPLSLECTVEGTSNPNLYWYRQAAGRGLQLLFYSVGIGQISSEVPQNLSASRPQDRQFILSSKKLLLSDSGFYLCAWSGDRGAYEQYFGPGTRLTVT.

The V and J genes are TRBV2 and TRBJ2-1, with TRBD2 matching 12 bases. The junction had 10 bases not matched to a gene; V was cut back by 8 bases and J by 8 bases. Germline CDR1 is SNHLY and CDR2 is FYNNEI. The CDR3 is 15 residues long. The CDR3, as DNA: TGTGCCAGCCTAGGGGCTAGCGGGAGGGCCCATGAGCAGTTCTTC. This codes for CASLGASGRAHEQFF.

The chain is built from TRBV7-2 and TRBJ1-3; no firm D call. Trimming left V 5 bases short and J 0 bases short, with 8 bases between. CDR3 length: 14 residues. Germline V lookup: CDR1 SGHTA, CDR2 FQGNSA. This chain's CDR3 is CASSHSNSGNTIYF. DNA of the CDR3: TGTGCCAGCAGCCACAGTAACTCTGGAAACACCATATATTTT.

This clone was found once. The chain is built from TRBV7-9 and TRBJ2-6; the D gene is possibly TRBD1 (6 bases). The CDR3 covers 13 residues. Germline V gives CDR1 SEHNR, CDR2 FQNEAQ (reference sequence). The V gene lost 6 bases and the J gene lost 13 bases, with 16 bases spanning the gap. The CDR3 is CASRDAQGWVLTF. The DNA for the CDR3 is TGTGCCAGCAGAGATGCACAGGGCTGGGTCCTGACTTTC.

This clone was seen a single time. The chain joins TRBV12-3 or TRBV12-4 to TRBJ1-4; a possible D gene is TRBD1 (6 bases). V lost 6 bases and J 8 bases, leaving 13 bases between the germline ends. This CDR3 region has 13 residues. This CDR3 is CASSPGTQEKLFF. CDR3 DNA: TGTGCCAGCAGCCCCGGGACACAGGAAAAACTGTTTTTT.

This chain joins TRBV5-1 and TRBJ1-2; 8 nucleotides agree with TRBD1. The CDR3 runs 15 residues. Germline V gene data show CDR1 as SGHRS and CDR2 as YFSETQ. J gave up 4 bases and V 0 bases, and 5 bases lay outside the gene matches. The CDR3 sequence is CASSLGPGQAYGYTF. CDR3 DNA sequence: TGCGCCAGCAGCTTGGGACCGGGACAGGCCTATGGCTACACCTTC.

As to this clone: An end of the junction differs from the germline gene, which may be a read error. This chain links TRBV29-1 with TRBJ1-2, with TRBD1 matching over 12 bases. Germline V lookup: CDR1 SQVTM, CDR2 ANQGSEA. The CDR3 covers 17 residues. The CDR3 DNA reads TGCAGCGCTGAATACGGGACAGGGGGCCTGAACTTCTATGGCTACACCTTC. Encoded protein: CSAEYGTGGLNFYGYTF.